A selection of T cell receptor beta chains follows, all from one sample in a study of T cell responses to AZD1222 COVID-19 vaccine. Only in-frame clones appear in the TCRdb table, and some are missing; sequencing was by immunoSEQ multiplex PCR. In the table there are 89,000 or so clones, about 86% of which are singletons. Sequenced material: peripheral blood, taken 28 days after the second AZD1222 dose. These receptor sequences come from an adult who received the AZD1222 COVID-19 vaccine. Each CDR3 is given with its conserved first and last residue.

TRBV10-3,TRBJ1-1,CAGRTGWNTEAFF
TRBV7-3,TRBJ1-6,CASSLKPRAYNSPLHF
TRBV6-4,TRBJ1-5,CASSLDGNSNQPQHF
TRBV2,TRBJ1-3,CASKGTVLGNTIYF
TRBV9,TRBJ1-2,CARVTPRGANYGYTF
TRBV5-1,TRBJ2-1,CASSLGASVHNEQFF
TRBV27,TRBJ2-3,CASTLIAGGGADTQYF
TRBV19,TRBJ2-7,CASGEQGSSYEQYF
TRBV27,TRBJ2-7,CASSPRASSPWEQYF
TRBV29-1,TRBJ2-7,CSVIEGGQYF
TRBV14,TRBJ2-7,CASSQVPTGEQYF
TRBV2,TRBJ2-7,CASSVPGREQYF
TRBV29-1,TRBJ2-5,CSVELTGSETQYF
TRBV19,TRBJ2-7,CASSIWGSSYEQYF
TRBV6-5,TRBJ2-3,CASSYSGAPSGDTQYF
TRBV6-5,TRBJ1-4,CASRRDPGGEKLFF
TRBV28,TRBJ2-3,CASSPQQDTTDTQYF
TRBV7-9,TRBJ1-2,CASSRRRDPGDYGYTF
TRBV29-1,TRBJ1-1,CSGESQPFEAFF
TRBV10-3,TRBJ2-7,CAIRQLAGATYEQYF
TRBV9,TRBJ2-3,CASSVERGWETTSTDTQYF
TRBV7-3,TRBJ2-7,CASSSAGGTYEQYF
TRBV28,TRBJ2-1,CASNLSGGAYNEQFF
TRBV7-2,TRBJ1-5,CASSLQGGNQPQHF
TRBV4-1,TRBJ1-4,CASSQLGTSTNEKLFF
TRBV12-5,TRBJ2-5,CASGLDWGAQYF
TRBV19,TRBJ2-7,CASSGTGGYEQYF
TRBV27,TRBJ2-5,CATTGTPGGKTQYF
TRBV6-5,TRBJ1-2,CASRSTGKTYTGYTF
TRBV16,TRBJ1-5,CASSQGVNSNQPQHF
TRBV7-2,TRBJ2-2,CASSVIGELFF
TRBV28,TRBJ2-7,CASRPAGVSEQYF
TRBV15,TRBJ2-7,CATSRGTGFYEQYF
TRBV4-3,TRBJ2-1,CASSPQSGGYNEQFF
TRBV12-3/TRBV12-4,TRBJ1-2,CASRTGGMDYTF
TRBV6-2/TRBV6-3,TRBJ2-3,CASSKRGGSTDTQYF
TRBV27,TRBJ2-7,CASGVGPYEQYF
TRBV7-9,TRBJ2-2,CASSLWRVPLLAGELFF
TRBV29-1,TRBJ1-2,CSVQDRDYGYTF
TRBV28,TRBJ2-7,CASSLSREQYF
TRBV7-9,TRBJ1-4,CASRDSGGGNEKLFF
TRBV27,TRBJ1-6,CASSSRQGNNSPLHF
TRBV12-5,TRBJ2-1,CASGLGQGTYNEQFF